The source of this T cell receptor beta chain is a study of T cell clonotyping in hematopoietic cell transplantation. Study context: Recipient samples before transplant were obtained post-cytoreduction. General study results and limits: CD4 and CD8 repertoire contributions could not be separated without sorting.

This CDR3 comprises 15 residues. The V and J ends lost 5 bases and 1 base, in that order; junction bases with no gene match: 3. Germline CDR1 SEHNR, CDR2 FQNEAQ (reference sequence). This clone was detected only once. The antigen remains undetermined. Described time point: recipient sample about 28 days before transplant, after cytoreduction. Repertoires were generated with immunoSEQ multiplex PCR, while TCRdb's copy carries only in-frame clones and drops some. This sample has about 5,400 clones, with approximately 81% found just once. The sequence came from a man in his sixties with acute myeloid leukemia. Some clones in this sample may be carry-over from other donors' samples. Source: peripheral blood mononuclear cells, taken before stem cell transplant. The chain couples TRBV7-9 to TRBJ1-4, with 8 bases identical to TRBD1. The CDR3 is CASSEGQGTNEKLFF. DNA for the CDR3: TGTGCCAGCAGCGAAGGACAGGGAACTAATGAAAAACTGTTTTTT.